Presented here are 16 T cell receptor beta chains from one specimen sequenced in a study of T cells expressing NK-cell markers. TCRdb re-called the 5' RACE reads and gives one entry per CDR3 protein, without DNA. This sample contains around 550,000 distinct CDR3 sequences. Sequencing was performed on blood T cells: a sorted CD56 or NKG2C T cell subset, CD4+ or CD8+ T cells, or bulk PBMC T cells (not recorded which). These receptors came from a young man in good health.

The gene calls are TRBV20-1 and TRBJ2-5; TCRdb indicates TRBD2, and absent DNA this call remains unverified. This CDR3 region has 15 residues. Germline CDR1 DFQATT, CDR2 SNEGSKA (reference sequence). The CDR3 protein is CSARDYSGGEETQYF.

This chain uses TRBV7-6 with TRBJ1-4; TCRdb gives TRBD1 as the D gene, but with no DNA this cannot be confirmed. There are 16 residues in the CDR3. From germline, CDR1 is SGHVS and CDR2 FNYEAQ. CDR3 sequence reads: CASSLISGVANEKLFF.

The genes are TRBV20-1 and TRBJ1-2; absent DNA, TCRdb's TRBD1 call cannot be checked. Germline loops: CDR1 DFQATT, CDR2 SNEGSKA (reference sequence). The CDR3 spans 16 residues. This CDR3 reads CSALGTDLNPNYGYTF.

This rearrangement joins TRBV20-1 to TRBJ1-1; absent DNA, TCRdb's TRBD1 call cannot be checked. The CDR3 has 16 amino acids. Germline V CDR1 and CDR2: DFQATT, SNEGSKA (reference sequence). The CDR3 region is CSARDPGAGPGTEAFF.

The rearrangement uses TRBV6-1 and TRBJ2-5; TCRdb's D call of TRBD1 is untestable without DNA. Per germline, CDR1 MNHNS and CDR2 SASEGT. CDR3 length: 16 residues. The CDR3 spells CASRDETGYSQETQYF.

The gene calls are TRBV11-3 and TRBJ2-1; TCRdb designates TRBD2, a call that cannot be tested without DNA. The CDR3 runs 12 residues. In germline, CDR1 is SGHNT, CDR2 YENEEA. CDR3 sequence: CASSAPPLEPFF.

This chain connects TRBV7-9 to TRBJ2-2; TCRdb selects TRBD1, and the lack of DNA leaves this call unchecked. The CDR3 runs 15 residues. CDR1 and CDR2 (germline): SEHNR, FQNEAQ (reference sequence). The CDR3 protein is CASSLGTLKIGELFF.

CDR3 amino acids: CASSVAVGTGGETQYF. The V gene is TRBV9, the J gene TRBJ2-5; TCRdb picks TRBD1, but there is no DNA to check that call. The germline V gene encodes CDR1 SGDLS and CDR2 YYNGEE. The CDR3 is 16 residues long.

J is TRBJ1-1 and V is TRBV12-3 or TRBV12-4. The CDR3 contains 14 residues. The CDR3 loop reads CASSLLLLNTEAFF.

V gene TRBV7-8 combines with J gene TRBJ2-1; as DNA is missing, the TRBD2 call by TCRdb cannot be tested. This CDR3 is built from 15 residues. Germline V CDR1 and CDR2: SGHVS, FQNEAQ. CDR3 protein: CASKAREGPTSEQFF.

The chain employs TRBV20-1 and TRBJ1-5; TCRdb outputs TRBD1, but without DNA this stays unchecked. CDR1 is DFQATT and CDR2 is SNEGSKA in the germline V gene (reference sequence). The CDR3 runs 18 residues. The CDR3 protein is CSAAGADYGGYSNQPQHF.

This chain joins TRBV20-1 and TRBJ2-3; TCRdb reports TRBD1, a call that lacks DNA to check it against. Germline V gives CDR1 DFQATT, CDR2 SNEGSKA (reference sequence). The CDR3 length is 13 residues. CDR3 region: CSASPGSTDTQYF.

The chain's CDR3 is CASSTDGGTSYEQYF. This chain connects TRBV9 to TRBJ2-7; TCRdb indicates TRBD1, and absent DNA this call remains unverified. The CDR3 contains 15 residues. Germline V gene lookup returns CDR1 SGDLS and CDR2 YYNGEE.

J is TRBJ2-1 and V is TRBV7-2; the TCRdb call, TRBD1, lacks DNA for checking. Per the germline V gene, CDR1 is SGHTA and CDR2 is FQGNSA. The CDR3 is 13 amino acids. The CDR3 protein is CASSWTLGDEQFF.

V and J are TRBV7-9 and TRBJ1-1; TCRdb gives TRBD1 as the D gene, but with no DNA this cannot be confirmed. The CDR3 sequence is 13 residues long. From germline, CDR1 is SEHNR and CDR2 FQNEAQ (reference sequence). CDR3 loop: CASYRGQVTEAFF.

The CDR3 loop reads CSVPSGGRTYNEQFF. J is TRBJ2-1 and V is TRBV20-1; TCRdb outputs TRBD1, but without DNA this stays unchecked. The CDR3 totals 15 residues. Germline CDR1 DFQATT, CDR2 SNEGSKA (reference sequence).